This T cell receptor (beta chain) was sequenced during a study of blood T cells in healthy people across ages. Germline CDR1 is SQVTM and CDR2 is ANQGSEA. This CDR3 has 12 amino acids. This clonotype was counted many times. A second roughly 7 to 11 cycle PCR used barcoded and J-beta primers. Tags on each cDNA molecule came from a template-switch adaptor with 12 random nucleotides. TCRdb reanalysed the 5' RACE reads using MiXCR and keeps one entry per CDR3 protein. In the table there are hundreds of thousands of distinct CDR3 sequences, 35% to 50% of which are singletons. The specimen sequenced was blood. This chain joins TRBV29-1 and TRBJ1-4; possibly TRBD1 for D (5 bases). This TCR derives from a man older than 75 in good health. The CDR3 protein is CSGQGVNEKLFF. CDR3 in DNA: TGCAGTGGCCAGGGAGTGAATGAAAAACTGTTTTTT.